Listed here are 8 T cell receptor beta chains from one sample, sequenced in a study of control samples from healthy donors and cancer patients. Data came from immunoSEQ multiplex PCR; TCRdb stores just in-frame clones and leaves some out. The table has about 92,000 clones, roughly 86% seen once. Sequences were obtained from blood. These receptors originate from a woman aged 60 to 75 in good health.

The chain recombines TRBV19 with TRBJ1-1; D is ambiguous. The germline V and J ends were trimmed by 4 bases and 0 bases, with 12 bases remaining between them. There are 15 residues in the CDR3. Germline V gives CDR1 LNHDA, CDR2 SQIVND (reference sequence). This chain's CDR3 is CASSKDARMNTEAFF. Written as DNA, the CDR3 is TGTGCCAGTAGTAAAGATGCGAGAATGAACACTGAAGCTTTCTTT. Combining the CDR3 with reference TRBV19 and TRBJ1-1 gives the whole variable domain DGGITQSPKYLFRKEGQNVTLSCEQNLNHDAMYWYRQDPGQGLRLIYYSQIVNDFQKGDIAEGYSVSREKKESFPLTVTSAQKNPTAFYLCASSKDARMNTEAFFGQGTRLTVV.

The CDR3 is CAINPGLAGGGGTDTQYF. CDR3 DNA: TGTGCCATCAATCCGGGACTAGCGGGAGGGGGTGGCACAGATACGCAGTATTTT. The chain combines TRBV10-3 with TRBJ2-3, with 16 bases that match TRBD2. This CDR3 region has 18 residues. V shed 7 bases, J shed 1 base, and the junction held 8 bases outside the gene matches. The germline CDR1 and CDR2 sequences are ENHRY and SYGVKD.

The chain carries TRBV7-2 and TRBJ2-5; D ambiguous. The CDR3 contains 13 residues. Per the germline V gene, CDR1 is SGHTA and CDR2 is FQGNSA. V lost 1 base and J lost 4, with 7 bases in between. The CDR3 protein is CASSLVPGETQYF. In DNA, the CDR3 is TGTGCCAGCAGCTTAGTCCCAGGAGAGACCCAGTACTTC.

The V and J genes are TRBV7-8 and TRBJ2-7, with 11 positions matching TRBD2. V lost 5 bases, J lost 0 bases, and 3 bases stayed unmatched. The CDR3 is 15 amino acids. The germline CDR1 and CDR2 sequences are SGHVS and FQNEAQ. CDR3 residues: CASSLTSGDSYEQYF. The CDR3 DNA reads as TGTGCCAGCAGCCTGACTAGCGGGGACTCCTACGAGCAGTACTTC.

The chain links TRBV19 to TRBJ2-7, with D tentatively TRBD2 (5 bases). Trimming took 3 bases from V and 3 from J, leaving 9 bases between them. Per the germline V gene, CDR1 is LNHDA and CDR2 is SQIVND (reference sequence). The CDR3 is made up of 13 amino acids. The DNA of the CDR3 is TGTGCCAGTAGTATGGAGGCTTTCTACGAGCAGTACTTC. Protein: CASSMEAFYEQYF. Drawing the rest from reference TRBV19 and TRBJ2-7, the complete variable domain is DGGITQSPKYLFRKEGQNVTLSCEQNLNHDAMYWYRQDPGQGLRLIYYSQIVNDFQKGDIAEGYSVSREKKESFPLTVTSAQKNPTAFYLCASSMEAFYEQYFGPGTRLTVT.

The chain employs TRBV12-3 or TRBV12-4 and TRBJ2-3; D is ambiguous. Trimming shortened V by 3 bases and J by 5 bases, and 6 bases separated the two germline ends. The CDR3 is 12 amino acids. The CDR3 bases are TGTGCCAGCAGTTTCGGTGAAGATACGCAGTATTTT. It encodes CASSFGEDTQYF.

This clone has just a few counts. The genes are TRBV4-3 and TRBJ2-3, with TRBD2 identical over 10 bases. The junction had 2 bases not matched to a gene; V was cut back by 1 base and J by 1 base. Germline CDR1 LGHNA, CDR2 YSLEER. This CDR3 is built from 16 residues. The CDR3 nucleotides are TGCGCCAGCAGCCAAGGTGGGACTAGCGGCACAGATACGCAGTATTTT. The encoded protein is CASSQGGTSGTDTQYF.

CDR3 in amino acids: CASSGEAGQGLAGDNEQYF. The CDR3 DNA reads as TGTGCCAGCAGTGGAGAGGCAGGGCAAGGACTAGCGGGAGATAACGAGCAGTACTTC. This rearrangement joins TRBV28 to TRBJ2-7; TRBD2 aligns across 13 bases. After removal of 5 bases from V and 5 bases from J, the junction contained 18 bases not matched to a gene. The CDR3 consists of 19 residues. Germline V gene lookup returns CDR1 MDHEN and CDR2 SYDVKM.